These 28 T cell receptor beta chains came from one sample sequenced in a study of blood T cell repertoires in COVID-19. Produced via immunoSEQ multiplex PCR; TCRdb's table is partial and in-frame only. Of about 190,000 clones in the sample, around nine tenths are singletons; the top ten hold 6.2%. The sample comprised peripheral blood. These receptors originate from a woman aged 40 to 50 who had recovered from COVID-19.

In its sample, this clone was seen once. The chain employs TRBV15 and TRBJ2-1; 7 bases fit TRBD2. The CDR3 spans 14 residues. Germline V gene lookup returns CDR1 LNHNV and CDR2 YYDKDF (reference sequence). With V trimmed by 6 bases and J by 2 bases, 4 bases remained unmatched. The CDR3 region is CATRAGTPYNEQFF. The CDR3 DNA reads TGTGCCACCAGAGCGGGAACCCCCTACAATGAGCAGTTCTTC.

Here the CDR3 DNA reads TGTGCCAGCAAGGGGGATTGGACAGCTGAAGCTTTCTTT. This sequence encodes CASKGDWTAEAFF. This chain uses TRBV6-5 with TRBJ1-1; a weak D match, TRBD1 (6 bases). CDR1 is MNHEY and CDR2 is SVGAGI in the germline V gene. Deletions cut 7 bases from V and 6 bases from J, with 15 bases between. The CDR3 extends over 13 amino acids.

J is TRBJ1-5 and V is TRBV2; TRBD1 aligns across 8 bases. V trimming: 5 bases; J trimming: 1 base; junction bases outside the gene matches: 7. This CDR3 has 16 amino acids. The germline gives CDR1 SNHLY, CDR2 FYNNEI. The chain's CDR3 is CASSLDRGSSNQPQHF. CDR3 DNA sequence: TGTGCCAGCAGTTTAGACAGGGGATCGAGCAATCAGCCCCAGCATTTT.

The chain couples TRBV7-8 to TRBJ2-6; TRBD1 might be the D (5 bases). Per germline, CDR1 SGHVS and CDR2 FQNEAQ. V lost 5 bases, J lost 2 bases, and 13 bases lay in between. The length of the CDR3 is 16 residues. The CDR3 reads CASSREGAPGANVLTF. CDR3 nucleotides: TGTGCCAGCAGCCGAGAAGGGGCCCCTGGGGCCAACGTCCTGACTTTC.

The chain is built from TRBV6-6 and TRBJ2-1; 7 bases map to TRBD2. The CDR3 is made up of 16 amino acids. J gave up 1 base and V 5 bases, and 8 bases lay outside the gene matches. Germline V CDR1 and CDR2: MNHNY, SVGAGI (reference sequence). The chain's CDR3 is CASSNGGRRSYNEQFF. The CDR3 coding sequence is TGTGCCAGCAGTAATGGCGGGAGAAGGTCCTACAATGAGCAGTTCTTC.

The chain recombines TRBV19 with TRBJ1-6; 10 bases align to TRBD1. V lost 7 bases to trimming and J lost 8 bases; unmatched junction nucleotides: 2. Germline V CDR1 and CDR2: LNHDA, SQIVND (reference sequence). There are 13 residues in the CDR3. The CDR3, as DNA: TGTGCCAGTAATGGACAGGGGGATTCACCCCTCCACTTT. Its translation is CASNGQGDSPLHF.

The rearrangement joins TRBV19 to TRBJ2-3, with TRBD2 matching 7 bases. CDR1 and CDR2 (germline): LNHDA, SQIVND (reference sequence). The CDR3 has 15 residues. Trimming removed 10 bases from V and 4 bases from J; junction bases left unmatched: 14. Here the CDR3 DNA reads TGTGCCACCACCCCGCGCGGGAGTGGATCAGATACGCAGTATTTT. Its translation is CATTPRGSGSDTQYF.

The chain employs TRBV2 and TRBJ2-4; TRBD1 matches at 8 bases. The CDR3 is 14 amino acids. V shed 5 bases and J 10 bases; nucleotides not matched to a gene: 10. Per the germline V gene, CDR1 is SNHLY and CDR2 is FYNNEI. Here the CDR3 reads CASSSTPGQAIQYF. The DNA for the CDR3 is TGTGCCAGCAGTTCTACCCCGGGACAGGCAATTCAGTACTTC.

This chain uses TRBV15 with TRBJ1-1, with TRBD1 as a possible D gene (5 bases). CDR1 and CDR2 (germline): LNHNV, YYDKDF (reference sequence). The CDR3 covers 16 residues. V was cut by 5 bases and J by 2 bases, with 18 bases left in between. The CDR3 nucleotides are TGTGCCACCAGCGGACCATGGGGCACAGGCAACACTGAAGCTTTCTTT. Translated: CATSGPWGTGNTEAFF.

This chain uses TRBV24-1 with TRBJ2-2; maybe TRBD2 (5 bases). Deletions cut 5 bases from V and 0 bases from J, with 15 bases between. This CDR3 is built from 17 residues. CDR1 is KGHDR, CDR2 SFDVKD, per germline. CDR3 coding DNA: TGTGCCACCAGTGTCCGGGGAATGGGGTCGAACACCGGGGAGCTGTTTTTT. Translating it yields CATSVRGMGSNTGELFF.

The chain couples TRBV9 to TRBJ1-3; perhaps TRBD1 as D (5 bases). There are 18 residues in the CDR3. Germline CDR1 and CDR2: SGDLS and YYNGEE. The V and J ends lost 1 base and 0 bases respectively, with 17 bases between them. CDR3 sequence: CASSVTRGAGLSGNTIYF. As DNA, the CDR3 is TGTGCCAGCAGCGTAACGCGCGGGGCAGGTCTCTCTGGAAACACCATATATTTT.

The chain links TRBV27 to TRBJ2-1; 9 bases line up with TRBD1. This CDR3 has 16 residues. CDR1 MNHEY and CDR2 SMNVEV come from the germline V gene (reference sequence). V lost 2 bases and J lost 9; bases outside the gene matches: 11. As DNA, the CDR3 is TGTGCCAGCAGTTTAGTCGGGACAGGGTTCCCCTCTGAGCAGTTCTTC. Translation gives CASSLVGTGFPSEQFF.

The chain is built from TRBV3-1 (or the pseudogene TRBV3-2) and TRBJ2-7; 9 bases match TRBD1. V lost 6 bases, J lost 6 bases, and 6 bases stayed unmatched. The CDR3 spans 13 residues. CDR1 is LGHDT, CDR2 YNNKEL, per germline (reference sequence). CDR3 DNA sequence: TGTGCCAGCAGTCCGGGACAGGGTGTCGAGCAGTACTTC. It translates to CASSPGQGVEQYF.

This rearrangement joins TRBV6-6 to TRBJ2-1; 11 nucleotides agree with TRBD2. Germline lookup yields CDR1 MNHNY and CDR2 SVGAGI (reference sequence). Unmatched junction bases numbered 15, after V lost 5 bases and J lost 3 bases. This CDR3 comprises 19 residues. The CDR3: CASSRSRTSGSAGYNEQFF. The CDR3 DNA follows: TGTGCCAGCAGTCGCTCGCGGACTAGCGGGTCAGCAGGCTACAATGAGCAGTTCTTC.

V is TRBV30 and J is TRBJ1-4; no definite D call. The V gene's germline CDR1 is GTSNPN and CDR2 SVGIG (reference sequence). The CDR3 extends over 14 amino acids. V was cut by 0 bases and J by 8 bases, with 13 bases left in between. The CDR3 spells CAWSVGVTAEKLFF. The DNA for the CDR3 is TGTGCCTGGAGTGTTGGAGTTACGGCGGAAAAACTGTTTTTT.

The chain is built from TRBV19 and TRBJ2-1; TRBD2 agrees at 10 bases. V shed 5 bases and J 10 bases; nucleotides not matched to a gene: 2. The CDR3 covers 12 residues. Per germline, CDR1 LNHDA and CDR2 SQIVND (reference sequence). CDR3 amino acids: CASSYSGGEQFF. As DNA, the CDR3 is TGTGCCAGTAGTTATAGCGGGGGGGAGCAGTTCTTC.

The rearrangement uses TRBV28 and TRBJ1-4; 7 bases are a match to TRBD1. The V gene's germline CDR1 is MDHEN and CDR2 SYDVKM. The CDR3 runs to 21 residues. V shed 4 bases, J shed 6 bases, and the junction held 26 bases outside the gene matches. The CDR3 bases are TGTGCCAGCAGTTCCCTCTATGGTTCGGACGAGGCAGGGGGAGAGGATGAAAAACTGTTTTTT. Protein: CASSSLYGSDEAGGEDEKLFF. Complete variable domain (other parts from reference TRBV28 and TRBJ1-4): DVKVTQSSRYLVKRTGEKVFLECVQDMDHENMFWYRQDPGLGLRLIYFSYDVKMKEKGDIPEGYSVSREKKERFSLILESASTNQTSMYLCASSSLYGSDEAGGEDEKLFFGSGTQLSVL.

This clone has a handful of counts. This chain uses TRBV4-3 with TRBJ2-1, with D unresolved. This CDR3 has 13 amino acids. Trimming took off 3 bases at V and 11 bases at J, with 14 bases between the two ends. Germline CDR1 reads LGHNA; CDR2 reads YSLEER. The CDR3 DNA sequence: TGCGCCAGCAGCCAGGCGGATCGGAATCAGCAGTTCTTC. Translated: CASSQADRNQQFF.

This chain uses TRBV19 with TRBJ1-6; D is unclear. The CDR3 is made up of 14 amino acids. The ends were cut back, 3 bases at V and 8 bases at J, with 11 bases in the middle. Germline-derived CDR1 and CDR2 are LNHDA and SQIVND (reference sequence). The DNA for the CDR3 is TGTGCCAGTAGTATGGCCATGCAGGATTCACCCCTCCACTTT. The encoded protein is CASSMAMQDSPLHF. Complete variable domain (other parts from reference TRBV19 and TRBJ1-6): DGGITQSPKYLFRKEGQNVTLSCEQNLNHDAMYWYRQDPGQGLRLIYYSQIVNDFQKGDIAEGYSVSREKKESFPLTVTSAQKNPTAFYLCASSMAMQDSPLHFGNGTRLTVT.

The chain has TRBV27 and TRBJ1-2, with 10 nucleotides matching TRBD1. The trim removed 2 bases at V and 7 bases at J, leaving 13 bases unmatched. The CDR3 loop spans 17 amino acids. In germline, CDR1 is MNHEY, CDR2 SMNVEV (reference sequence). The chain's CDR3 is CASSLRPGTGAHGGYTF. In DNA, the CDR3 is TGTGCCAGCAGTTTAAGGCCCGGGACAGGGGCTCACGGTGGCTACACCTTC.

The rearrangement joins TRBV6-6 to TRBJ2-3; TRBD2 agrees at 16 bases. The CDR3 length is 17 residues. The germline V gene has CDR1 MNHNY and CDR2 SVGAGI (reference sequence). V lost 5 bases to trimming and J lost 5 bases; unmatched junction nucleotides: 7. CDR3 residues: CASSLGLAGGFVDTQYF. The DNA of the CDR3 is TGTGCCAGCAGTCTGGGACTAGCGGGAGGGTTTGTAGATACGCAGTATTTT.

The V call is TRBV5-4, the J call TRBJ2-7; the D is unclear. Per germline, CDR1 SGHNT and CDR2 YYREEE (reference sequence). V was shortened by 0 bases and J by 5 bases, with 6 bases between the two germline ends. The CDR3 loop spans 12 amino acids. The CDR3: CASSLASDEQYF. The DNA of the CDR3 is TGTGCCAGCAGCTTGGCCTCGGACGAGCAGTACTTC.

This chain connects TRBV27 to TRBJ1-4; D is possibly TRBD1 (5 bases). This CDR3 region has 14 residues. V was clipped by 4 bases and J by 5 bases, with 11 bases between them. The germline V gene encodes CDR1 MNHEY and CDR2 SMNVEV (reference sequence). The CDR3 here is CASSSLGGNEKLFF. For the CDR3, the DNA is TGTGCCAGCAGTTCTCTTGGGGGGAATGAAAAACTGTTTTTT.

The CDR3 DNA reads as TGTGCCAGCGCTTGGCTAGCACTAGCCAAAAACATTCAGTACTTC. Encoded protein: CASAWLALAKNIQYF. The chain carries TRBV6-5 and TRBJ2-4; D is perhaps TRBD2 (5 bases). V lost 8 bases, J lost 0 bases, and 14 bases lay in between. The CDR3 loop spans 15 amino acids. The germline V gene encodes CDR1 MNHEY and CDR2 SVGAGI.

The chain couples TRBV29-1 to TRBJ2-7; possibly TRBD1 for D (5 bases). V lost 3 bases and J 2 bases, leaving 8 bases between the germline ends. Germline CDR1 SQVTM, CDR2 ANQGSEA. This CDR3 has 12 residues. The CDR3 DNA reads TGCAGCGTTGAGACAGATCCCTACGAGCAGTACTTC. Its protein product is CSVETDPYEQYF.

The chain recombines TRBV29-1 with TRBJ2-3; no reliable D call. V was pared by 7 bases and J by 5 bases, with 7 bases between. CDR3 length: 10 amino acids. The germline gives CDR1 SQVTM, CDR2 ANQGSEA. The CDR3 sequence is CSGQEDTQYF. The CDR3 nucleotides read TGCAGCGGTCAGGAAGATACGCAGTATTTT.

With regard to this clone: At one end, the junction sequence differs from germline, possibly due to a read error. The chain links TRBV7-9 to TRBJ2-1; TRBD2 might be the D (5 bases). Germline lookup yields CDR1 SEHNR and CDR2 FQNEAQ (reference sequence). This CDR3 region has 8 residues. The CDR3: CASSGLVF. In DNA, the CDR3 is TGTGCCAGCAGCGGACTGGTCTTC.

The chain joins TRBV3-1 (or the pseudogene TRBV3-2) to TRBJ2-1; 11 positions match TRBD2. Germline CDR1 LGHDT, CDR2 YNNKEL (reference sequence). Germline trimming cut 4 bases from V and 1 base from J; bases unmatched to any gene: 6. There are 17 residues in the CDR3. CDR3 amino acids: CASSPYVAGGSYNEQFF. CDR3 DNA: TGTGCCAGCAGCCCTTACGTAGCGGGAGGGTCCTACAATGAGCAGTTCTTC.